Following are 3 T cell receptor beta chains from one sample sequenced in a study of T cells in Graves' hyperthyroidism and ophthalmopathy. Amplification yielded TCR beta CDR3 regions, with RNA transcripts as the source. HTBI primers drove first-round RT-PCR of the TCR CDR3. One entry per CDR3 protein results from TCRdb running MiXCR on the multiplex PCR reads. The data contain 700,000 or so distinct CDR3 sequences, about 17% of them singletons. Source material: blood. The receptors were sampled from a man younger than 30 with Graves' hyperthyroidism.

This clonotype has at least ten counts. V gene TRBV27 combines with J gene TRBJ2-5; weak D call: TRBD2 (6 bases). CDR1 is MNHEY and CDR2 is SMNVEV in the germline V gene (reference sequence). The CDR3 has 14 amino acids. V lost 4 bases and J lost 1, with 10 bases in between. DNA for the CDR3: TGTGCCAGCAGTTCAATCGGGAGCCAAGAGACCCAGTACTTC. Translation gives CASSSIGSQETQYF.

For this clonotype: A read error may explain this, as a much larger clone is one base away. The chain employs TRBV2 and TRBJ1-1, with D tentatively TRBD1 (5 bases). The germline V gene has CDR1 SNHLY and CDR2 FYNNEI. The CDR3 sequence is 15 residues long. The chain's CDR3 is CASSVGGLGNAEAFF. The DNA for the CDR3 is TGTGCCAGCAGTGTTGGGGGTTTAGGGAACGCTGAAGCTTTCTTT.

In its sample, this clonotype was seen once. The gene calls are TRBV30 and TRBJ1-4; 11 nucleotides line up with TRBD1. The junction had 7 bases not matched to a gene; V was cut back by 5 bases and J by 8 bases. The length of the CDR3 is 14 residues. The germline CDR1 and CDR2 sequences are GTSNPN and SVGIG (reference sequence). The CDR3 region is CAWGTGGLEEKLFF. In DNA, the CDR3 is TGTGCCTGGGGGACAGGGGGGCTTGAAGAAAAACTGTTTTTT.